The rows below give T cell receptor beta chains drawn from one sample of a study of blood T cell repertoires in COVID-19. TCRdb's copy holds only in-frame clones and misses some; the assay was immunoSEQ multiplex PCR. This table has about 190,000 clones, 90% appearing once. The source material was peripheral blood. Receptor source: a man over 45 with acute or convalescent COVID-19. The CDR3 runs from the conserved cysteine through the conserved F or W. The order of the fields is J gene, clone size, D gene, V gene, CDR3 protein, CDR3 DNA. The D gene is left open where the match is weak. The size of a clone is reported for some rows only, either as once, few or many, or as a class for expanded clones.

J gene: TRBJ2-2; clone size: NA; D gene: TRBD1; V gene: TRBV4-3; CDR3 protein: CASSQDRGQGAGGGELFF; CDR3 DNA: TGCGCCAGCAGCCAAGATCGTGGGCAGGGGGCCGGTGGCGGGGAGCTGTTTTTT
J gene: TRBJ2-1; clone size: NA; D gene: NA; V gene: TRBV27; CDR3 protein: CASSKRVTNEQFF; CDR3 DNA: TGTGCCAGCAGTAAGCGGGTCACCAATGAGCAGTTCTTC
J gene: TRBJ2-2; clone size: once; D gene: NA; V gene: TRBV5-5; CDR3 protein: CASSFGPGTGELFF; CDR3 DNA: TGTGCCAGCAGCTTTGGCCCGGGCACCGGGGAGCTGTTTTTT
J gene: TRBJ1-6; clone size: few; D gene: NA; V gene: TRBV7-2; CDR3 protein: CASSFEPGFYNSPLHF; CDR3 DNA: TGTGCCAGCAGCTTCGAGCCGGGATTCTATAATTCACCCCTCCACTTT
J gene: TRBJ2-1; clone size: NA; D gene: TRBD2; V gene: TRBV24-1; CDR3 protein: CATSGQAGGSYNEQFF; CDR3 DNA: TGTGCCACCAGTGGGCAAGCGGGGGGCTCCTACAATGAGCAGTTCTTC
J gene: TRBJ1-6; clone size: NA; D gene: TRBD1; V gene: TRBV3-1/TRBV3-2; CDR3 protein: CASSQGTGGNSPLHF; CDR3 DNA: TGTGCCAGCAGCCAAGGAACAGGGGGGAATTCACCCCTCCACTTT
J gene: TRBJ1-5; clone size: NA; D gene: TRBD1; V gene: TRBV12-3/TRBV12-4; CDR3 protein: CASRQTGLEPQHF; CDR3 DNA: TGTGCCAGCAGACAGACAGGGTTGGAGCCCCAGCATTTT
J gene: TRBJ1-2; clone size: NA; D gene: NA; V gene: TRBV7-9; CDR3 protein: CASSSGGSNYGYTF; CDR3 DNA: TGTGCCAGCAGCTCAGGTGGTTCTAACTATGGCTACACCTTC
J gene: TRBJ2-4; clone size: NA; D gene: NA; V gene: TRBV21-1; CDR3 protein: CASSWTGHPPPAELPKNIQYF; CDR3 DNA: TGTGCCAGCAGTTGGACAGGGCACCCACCCCCTGCCGAGTTGCCAAAAAACATTCAGTACTTC
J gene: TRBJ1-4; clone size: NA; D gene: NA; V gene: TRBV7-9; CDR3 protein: CASGRGGGNEKLFF; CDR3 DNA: TGTGCCAGCGGAAGAGGCGGGGGAAATGAAAAACTGTTTTTT
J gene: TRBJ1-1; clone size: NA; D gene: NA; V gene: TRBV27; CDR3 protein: CASSFSRITEAFF; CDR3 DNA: TGTGCCAGCAGTTTTTCCAGGATTACTGAAGCTTTCTTT
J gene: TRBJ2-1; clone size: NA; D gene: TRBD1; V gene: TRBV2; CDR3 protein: CASSLGQYNEQFF; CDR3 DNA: TGTGCCAGCAGTCTGGGACAGTACAATGAGCAGTTCTTC
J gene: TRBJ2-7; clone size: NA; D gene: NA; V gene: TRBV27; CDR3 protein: CASGDLAPYEQYF; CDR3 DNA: TGTGCCAGCGGCGACCTAGCGCCGTACGAGCAGTACTTC
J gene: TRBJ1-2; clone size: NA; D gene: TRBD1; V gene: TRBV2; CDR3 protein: CASSLTGGAYGYTF; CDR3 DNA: TGTGCCAGCAGTTTGACAGGGGGTGCCTATGGCTACACCTTC
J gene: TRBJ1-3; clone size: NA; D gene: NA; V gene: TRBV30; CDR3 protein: CAWSGESGNTIYF; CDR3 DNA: TGTGCCTGGAGTGGCGAGTCTGGAAACACCATATATTTT
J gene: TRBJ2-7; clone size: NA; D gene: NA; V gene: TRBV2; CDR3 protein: CASREAESSYEQYF; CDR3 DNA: TGTGCCAGCAGGGAGGCGGAGAGCTCCTACGAGCAGTACTTC
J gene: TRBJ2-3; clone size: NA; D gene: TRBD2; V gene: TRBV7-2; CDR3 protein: CASSLTSGRAGGTQYF; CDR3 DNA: TGTGCCAGCAGCTTAACAAGCGGGAGGGCCGGGGGTACGCAGTATTTT
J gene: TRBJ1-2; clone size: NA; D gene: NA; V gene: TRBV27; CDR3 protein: CASSSKRSPHYGYTF; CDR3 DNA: TGTGCCAGCAGTTCAAAGAGGAGCCCCCACTATGGCTACACCTTC
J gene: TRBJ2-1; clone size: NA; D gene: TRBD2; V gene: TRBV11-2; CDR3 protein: CASSLVPLAGGFDEQFF; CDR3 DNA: TGTGCCAGCAGCTTAGTCCCCCTAGCGGGAGGGTTCGATGAGCAGTTCTTC
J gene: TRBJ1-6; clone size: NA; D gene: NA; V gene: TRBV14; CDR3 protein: CASSLRTANSPLHF; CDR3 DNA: TGTGCCAGCAGCCTCCGGACAGCCAATTCACCCCTCCACTTT
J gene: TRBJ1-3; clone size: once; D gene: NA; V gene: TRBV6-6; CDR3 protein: CASSRGGRRGNTIYF; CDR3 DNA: TGTGCCAGCAGTCGCGGGGGGCGGCGTGGAAACACCATATATTTT
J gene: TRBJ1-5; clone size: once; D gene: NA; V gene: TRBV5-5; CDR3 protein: CASSLVLGEGQPQHF; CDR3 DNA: TGTGCCAGCAGCTTAGTGTTAGGGGAAGGGCAGCCCCAGCATTTT
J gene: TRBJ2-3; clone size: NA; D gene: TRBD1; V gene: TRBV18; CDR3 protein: CASSPRTGEDTQYF; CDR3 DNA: TGTGCCAGCTCACCGCGGACAGGGGAAGATACGCAGTATTTT
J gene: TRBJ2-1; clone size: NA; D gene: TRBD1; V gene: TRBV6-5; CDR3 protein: CASSLTGWSYNEQFF; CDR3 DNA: TGTGCCAGCAGTCTGACAGGGTGGTCCTACAATGAGCAGTTCTTC
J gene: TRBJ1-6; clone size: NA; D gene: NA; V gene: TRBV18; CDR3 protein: CASSQAGNSPLHF; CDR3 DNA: TGTGCCAGCTCCCAAGCAGGGAATTCACCCCTCCACTTT
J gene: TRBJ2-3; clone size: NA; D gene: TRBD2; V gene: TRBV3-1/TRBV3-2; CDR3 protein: CASSEPGLAGASTDTQYF; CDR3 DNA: TGTGCCAGCAGCGAACCGGGACTAGCGGGCGCAAGCACAGATACGCAGTATTTT
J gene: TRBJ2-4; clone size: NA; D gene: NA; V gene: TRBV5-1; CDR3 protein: CASSLSTVGDIQYF; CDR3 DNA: TGCGCCAGCAGCTTGTCGACAGTAGGAGACATTCAGTACTTC
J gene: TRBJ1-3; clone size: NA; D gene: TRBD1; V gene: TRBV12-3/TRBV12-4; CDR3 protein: CASRTGGGNTIYF; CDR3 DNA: TGTGCCAGCAGGACAGGGGGAGGAAACACCATATATTTT
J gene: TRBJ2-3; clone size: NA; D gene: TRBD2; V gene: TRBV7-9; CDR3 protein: CASSLGLAADTQYF; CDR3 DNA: TGTGCCAGCAGCTTGGGACTAGCGGCAGATACGCAGTATTTT
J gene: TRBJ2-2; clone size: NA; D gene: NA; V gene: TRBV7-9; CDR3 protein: CASSTKAEVRNTGELFF; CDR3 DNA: TGTGCCAGCAGCACTAAGGCCGAAGTCAGGAACACCGGGGAGCTGTTTTTT
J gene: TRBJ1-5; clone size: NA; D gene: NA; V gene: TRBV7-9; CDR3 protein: CASSSFRPEGGNQPQHF; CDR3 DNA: TGTGCCAGCAGCTCATTTAGGCCGGAGGGCGGGAATCAGCCCCAGCATTTT
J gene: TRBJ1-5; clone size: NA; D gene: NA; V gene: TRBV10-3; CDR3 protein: CAISESSPGQPQHF; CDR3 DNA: TGTGCCATCAGTGAGTCCTCCCCGGGGCAGCCCCAGCATTTT
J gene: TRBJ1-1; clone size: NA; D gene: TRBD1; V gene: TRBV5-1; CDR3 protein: CASSSGQGAGTEAFF; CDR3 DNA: TGCGCCAGCAGCTCCGGACAGGGGGCTGGCACTGAAGCTTTCTTT
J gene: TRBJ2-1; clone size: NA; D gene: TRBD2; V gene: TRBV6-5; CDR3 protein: CASSYLRAGVANEQFF; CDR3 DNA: TGTGCCAGCAGTTACCTCAGGGCGGGAGTGGCCAATGAGCAGTTCTTC
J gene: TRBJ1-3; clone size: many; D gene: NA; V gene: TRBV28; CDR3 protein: CASRPGTSGNTIYF; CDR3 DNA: TGTGCCAGCAGACCCGGGACATCTGGAAACACCATATATTTT
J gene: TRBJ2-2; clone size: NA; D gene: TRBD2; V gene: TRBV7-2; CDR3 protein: CASSYPLSGASGELFF; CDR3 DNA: TGTGCCAGCAGCTATCCCCTCAGCGGGGCCAGCGGGGAGCTGTTTTTT
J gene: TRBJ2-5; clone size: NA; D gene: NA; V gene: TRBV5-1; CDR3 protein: CASRREWGVETQYF; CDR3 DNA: TGCGCCAGCAGACGTGAGTGGGGAGTGGAGACCCAGTACTTC
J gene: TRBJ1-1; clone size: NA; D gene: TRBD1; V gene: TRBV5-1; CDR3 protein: CASSLGEGAGTEAFF; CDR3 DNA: TGCGCCAGCAGCTTGGGTGAGGGGGCTGGCACTGAAGCTTTCTTT
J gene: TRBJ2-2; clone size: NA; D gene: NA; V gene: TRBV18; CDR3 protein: CASCGTYTGELFF; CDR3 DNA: TGTGCCAGCTGTGGGACATACACCGGGGAGCTGTTTTTT
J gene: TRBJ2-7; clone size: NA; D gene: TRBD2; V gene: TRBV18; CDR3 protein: CASSLRAGVVPYEQYF; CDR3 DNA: TGTGCCAGCTCACTTCGAGCGGGAGTAGTGCCCTACGAGCAGTACTTC
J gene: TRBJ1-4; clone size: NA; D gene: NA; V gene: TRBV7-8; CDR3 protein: CASTQALVERRTNEKLFF; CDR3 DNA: TGTGCCAGCACCCAGGCCCTGGTTGAACGTCGAACTAATGAAAAACTGTTTTTT